This TCR beta chain was identified in a study of T cells after yellow fever vaccination. Study-level information: By means of CD3, CD45RA, CCR7 and CD95, the EM, EMRA, CM and Tscm memory subsets were sorted.

This clonotype qualifies as medium-sized. Broader study findings: Weaker overall was a secondary response that nonetheless peaked faster, on day 5 versus 15. Post-booster reappearance was seen for most primary-vaccination clones (roughly 96% CD4, around 89% CD8).

This CDR3 comprises 11 residues. The germline V and J ends were trimmed by 3 bases and 9 bases, with 8 bases remaining between them. A universal primer site and UMIs were added as TCR cDNA was made by 5'RACE template switching. TCRdb reprocessed the 5' RACE reads via MiXCR and lists one record per CDR3 protein. The sample lists about 4,300 distinct CDR3 sequences; more than 3.5% were seen once. The chain joins TRBV12-3 or TRBV12-4 to TRBJ2-5; D gene unclear. The sequencing used PBMCs, either bulk or a sorted T-cell subset (CD4+, CD8+, memory, or dextramer-sorted; not recorded which), collected 15 days after the yellow fever booster vaccination. This sequence originates from a man aged 25-45 years who received the YFV17D yellow fever vaccine. As DNA, the CDR3 is TGTGCCAGCAGTTTTGGGATGGCCCAGTACTTC. Protein sequence: CASSFGMAQYF.